This T cell receptor beta chain was recovered during a study of post-analysis software for immune sequencing data. The wider study: Courses of disease covered relapsing-remitting, secondary progressive and progressive-relapsing multiple sclerosis.

On this clonotype: The target antigen is unknown. A read error may explain this, as a much larger clone is one base away.

Germline lookup yields CDR1 KGHDR and CDR2 SFDVKD. The length of the CDR3 is 14 residues. Findings and caveats of the study: A few TRBV segments occurring more often in patients than controls included TRBV5-6, TRBV5-1 and TRBV20-1. Relative to controls, patients with multiple sclerosis showed significantly lower normalized Chao1 diversity.

TCR beta cDNA libraries included unique molecular identifiers. TCRdb reprocessed the PCR reads with MiXCR, giving one entry per CDR3 protein. The sample includes just over 250,000 distinct CDR3 sequences, 36% of them seen just once. Sequencing used blood. This TCR derives from a girl under 18 with multiple sclerosis. V gene TRBV24-1 combines with J gene TRBJ2-7; D might be TRBD2 (5 bases). The J call may be wrong; the DNA end is better matched by TRBJ2-5. CDR3 protein: CATSDHLTRETQYF. CDR3 DNA: TGTGCCACCAGTGACCATTTAACTAGAGAGACCCAGTACTTC.